These 32 T cell receptor beta chains share one sample of origin, sequenced in a study of cytomegalovirus exposure and HLA in healthy donors (dated by TCRdb to about 2017). Library preparation employed the immunoSEQ multiplex PCR assay. For the multiplex PCR, a mixture combining 60 forward primers for TCR Vbeta segments and 13 reverse primers for TCR Jbeta segments was used. Here the immuneACCESS table is served through TCRdb, limited to in-frame sequences with V and J called. Missing clones are a known gap in these copies; in checked studies unresolved V genes cover under half, and the rest lacks a known reason. Here the sample has more than 95,000 clones; roughly 73% occur a single time. More than 4.5% of the sample rests with the top ten. Sequencing was carried out using PBMCs. Source of these receptors: a man between 60 and 70 years old in good health and CMV-seropositive.

V gene TRBV10-3 combines with J gene TRBJ2-7; TRBD2 matches at 10 bases. Trimming at V came to 10 bases and at J to 5 bases, leaving 8 bases not matched to a gene. The CDR3 contains 13 residues. In germline, CDR1 is ENHRY, CDR2 SYGVKD. The CDR3 bases are TGTGCCACCTCCTCTAGCGGGGGCGACGAGCAGTACTTC. This encodes CATSSSGGDEQYF.

V and J are TRBV4-1 and TRBJ2-7, with 8 bases lining up with TRBD2. Germline-derived CDR1 and CDR2 are MGHRA and YSYEKL. The V gene end was trimmed by 4 bases and the J gene end by 2 bases; junction bases not matched to a gene: 7. This CDR3 region has 15 residues. CDR3 bases: TGCGCCAGCAGCCGTGGGCGGGGGGCGGCCTACGAGCAGTACTTC. Translating gives CASSRGRGAAYEQYF.

This chain joins TRBV7-2 and TRBJ1-2; 8 bases are shared with TRBD1. CDR1 and CDR2 from the germline V gene are SGHTA and FQGNSA. There are 14 residues in the CDR3. V lost 5 bases and J lost 5; bases outside the gene matches: 7. The CDR3: CASSPRTGMYGYTF. The CDR3 DNA sequence: TGTGCCAGCAGCCCCAGGACAGGGATGTATGGCTACACCTTC.

The V gene is TRBV19, the J gene TRBJ2-7, with D possibly TRBD1 on 6 matching bases. The germline V gene has CDR1 LNHDA and CDR2 SQIVND (reference sequence). The CDR3 totals 11 residues. V shed 4 bases and J shed 9 bases, with 10 bases lying between them. This CDR3 is CASSTRGLQYF. CDR3 DNA sequence: TGTGCCAGTAGTACCAGGGGTTTGCAGTACTTC.

The genes are TRBV19 and TRBJ1-4, with 8 positions matching TRBD1. Germline CDR1 LNHDA, CDR2 SQIVND (reference sequence). CDR3 size: 13 residues. J gave up 8 bases and V 3 bases, and 2 bases lay outside the gene matches. CDR3 DNA: TGTGCCAGTAGTATCCGGGACAGGGAAAAACTGTTTTTT. Its translation: CASSIRDREKLFF.

In this sample, this clone turned up a few times. The genes are TRBV14 and TRBJ1-6, with 7 positions matching TRBD1. CDR3 length: 15 residues. V lost 5 bases, J lost 9 bases, and 10 bases stayed unmatched. CDR1 is SGHDN and CDR2 is FVKESK in the germline V gene. CDR3 in amino acids: CASSIQTGSGSPLHF. Here the CDR3 DNA reads TGTGCCAGCAGCATACAGACAGGGAGTGGTTCACCCCTCCACTTT.

Remarks on this clone: At one boundary the junction diverges from the germline segment, which might be a read error. This chain links TRBV2 with TRBJ1-2; 7 bases are shared with TRBD1. CDR1 SNHLY and CDR2 FYNNEI come from the germline V gene. The CDR3 has 15 amino acids. CDR3 region: CASSQATGSVNGYTF. In DNA, the CDR3 is TGTGCCAGCAGTCAAGCGACAGGGTCTGTGAATGGCTACACCTTC.

The V call is TRBV7-8, the J call TRBJ2-7; D perhaps matches TRBD1 (6 bases). CDR3 length equals 17 residues. The V and J ends lost 1 base and 5 bases respectively, with 21 bases between them. In germline, CDR1 is SGHVS, CDR2 FQNEAQ. CDR3 region: CASSLGRTQGSFDEQYF. DNA of the CDR3: TGTGCCAGCAGCTTAGGGAGGACACAGGGAAGTTTCGACGAGCAGTACTTC.

A note on this clone: The junction shows a germline mismatch at one end, possibly a read error. The gene calls are TRBV7-7 and TRBJ2-1; maybe TRBD2 (6 bases). CDR3 length equals 15 residues. Germline V gene sequence: CDR1 SSHAT, CDR2 FNYEAQ (reference sequence). CDR3 DNA sequence: TGTGCTAGCAGCTTAGGAGCCGGGGGTGTGAATGAGCAGTTCTTC. It specifies CASSLGAGGVNEQFF.

The V and J genes are TRBV2 and TRBJ1-1, with D possibly matching TRBD1 (6 bases). CDR1 and CDR2 from the germline V gene are SNHLY and FYNNEI. CDR3 length: 14 amino acids. Trimming left V 6 bases short and J 4 bases short, with 15 bases between. The DNA for the CDR3 is TGTGCCAGCAGGGGGGCCGCAGGTTCCACTGAAGCTTTCTTT. Its protein is CASRGAAGSTEAFF. Complete variable domain (other parts from reference TRBV2 and TRBJ1-1): EPEVTQTPSHQVTQMGQEVILRCVPISNHLYFYWYRQILGQKVEFLVSFYNNEISEKSEIFDDQFSVERPDGSNFTLKIRSTKLEDSAMYFCASRGAAGSTEAFFGQGTRLTVV.

J is TRBJ1-2 and V is TRBV2, with 10 nucleotides matching TRBD1. The V and J ends lost 6 bases and 6 bases, in that order; junction bases with no gene match: 10. The CDR3 length is 15 residues. Germline loops: CDR1 SNHLY, CDR2 FYNNEI. The CDR3 DNA sequence: TGTGCCAGCAGCATAATGACAGGGGGCGTAGATGGCTACACCTTC. Translating it yields CASSIMTGGVDGYTF.

The chain combines TRBV18 with TRBJ1-5, with D possibly TRBD1 on 5 matching bases. Germline assignment: CDR1 KGHSH and CDR2 LQKENI. V was shortened by 5 bases and J by 2 bases, with 13 bases between the two germline ends. The CDR3 contains 15 residues. The CDR3 DNA is TGTGCCAGCTCAAGTGGACAACGGGGCAATCAGCCCCAGCATTTT. Its translation: CASSSGQRGNQPQHF. The complete variable domain, with remaining parts taken from reference TRBV18 and TRBJ1-5, reads NAGVMQNPRHLVRRRGQEARLRCSPMKGHSHVYWYRQLPEEGLKFMVYLQKENIIDESGMPKERFSAEFPKEGPSILRIQQVVRGDSAAYFCASSSGQRGNQPQHFGDGTRLSIL.

The chain links TRBV7-3 to TRBJ1-1, with 7 bases fitting TRBD1. Germline V gene data show CDR1 as SGHTA and CDR2 as FQGTGA. Trimming at V came to 6 bases and at J to 8 bases, leaving 9 bases not matched to a gene. This CDR3 comprises 13 residues. This CDR3 reads CASSQPGQKEAFF. As DNA, the CDR3 is TGTGCCAGCAGTCAACCGGGACAGAAAGAAGCTTTCTTT.

The rearrangement uses TRBV6-5 and TRBJ1-4; 9 bases fit TRBD1. J lost 6 bases, V lost 6 bases, and 5 bases had no gene match. This CDR3 comprises 14 residues. Germline assignment: CDR1 MNHEY and CDR2 SVGAGI. CDR3: CASSSDRGDEKLFF. The CDR3 bases are TGTGCCAGCAGCTCGGACAGGGGAGATGAAAAACTGTTTTTT.

The chain links TRBV15 to TRBJ2-7; 8 bases line up with TRBD1. After removal of 1 base from V and 2 bases from J, the junction contained 1 base not matched to a gene. Germline loops: CDR1 LNHNV, CDR2 YYDKDF (reference sequence). This CDR3 contains 14 residues. The CDR3 sequence: CATSRGQGTYEQYF. The CDR3 DNA reads TGTGCCACCAGCAGAGGACAGGGGACCTACGAGCAGTACTTC.

The V and J genes are TRBV19 and TRBJ2-7; D perhaps matches TRBD1 (6 bases). The CDR3 has 16 residues. Germline CDR1 reads LNHDA; CDR2 reads SQIVND (reference sequence). This CDR3 reads CASRQGHFFSRDEQYF. In nucleotides, the CDR3 is TGTGCATCTCGGCAGGGACACTTCTTCTCGAGGGACGAGCAGTACTTC.

The chain links TRBV5-8 to TRBJ1-4; D might be TRBD1 (5 bases). CDR3 length: 15 residues. Trimming stripped 4 bases from V and 1 base from J, with 11 bases between. Per germline, CDR1 SGHTS and CDR2 YDEGEE. CDR3 sequence reads: CASSRRGLTNEKLFF. Written as DNA, the CDR3 is TGTGCCAGCAGCCGTAGGGGCCTAACTAATGAAAAACTGTTTTTT.

The chain combines TRBV18 with TRBJ1-2; no definite D call. Germline lookup yields CDR1 KGHSH and CDR2 LQKENI. Deletions cut 0 bases from V and 4 bases from J, with 9 bases between. The CDR3 runs to 14 residues. This chain's CDR3 is CASSPPTTLYGYTF. The CDR3 DNA is TGTGCCAGCTCACCACCAACAACGCTCTATGGCTACACCTTC.

V is TRBV6-5 and J is TRBJ1-1; 8 nucleotides agree with TRBD1. V gave up 2 bases and J gave up 11 bases; unmatched junction bases: 4. CDR1 is MNHEY and CDR2 is SVGAGI in the germline V gene. CDR3 size: 12 residues. CDR3 sequence (DNA): TGTGCCAGCAGTTACGTCAGGGGGCCGGCTTTCTTT. Its protein is CASSYVRGPAFF.

J is TRBJ1-5 and V is TRBV2, with TRBD1 identical over 7 bases. The CDR3 contains 15 residues. Looked up from germline, CDR1 is SNHLY and CDR2 is FYNNEI. V shed 1 base, J shed 6 bases, and the junction held 6 bases outside the gene matches. For the CDR3, the DNA is TGTGCCAGCAGTGAAGACAGGGGCTCGGGTCAGCCCCAGCATTTT. Protein: CASSEDRGSGQPQHF.

The chain couples TRBV19 to TRBJ1-6, with 10 positions matching TRBD1. The CDR3 runs to 16 residues. CDR1 and CDR2 from the germline V gene are LNHDA and SQIVND (reference sequence). V trimming: 3 bases; J trimming: 9 bases; junction bases outside the gene matches: 8. In DNA form, the CDR3 reads TGTGCCAGTAGTATCGAGCCGGGACAGGGGCTTTCACCCCTCCACTTT. This sequence encodes CASSIEPGQGLSPLHF. Combining the CDR3 with reference TRBV19 and TRBJ1-6 gives the whole variable domain DGGITQSPKYLFRKEGQNVTLSCEQNLNHDAMYWYRQDPGQGLRLIYYSQIVNDFQKGDIAEGYSVSREKKESFPLTVTSAQKNPTAFYLCASSIEPGQGLSPLHFGNGTRLTVT.

The chain recombines TRBV6-5 with TRBJ2-1; 7 nucleotides align to TRBD1. V was pared by 6 bases and J by 6 bases, with 11 bases of the junction left unmatched. Per the germline V gene, CDR1 is MNHEY and CDR2 is SVGAGI. This CDR3 contains 15 residues. The CDR3 sequence is CASSEGAATFNEQFF. DNA of the CDR3: TGTGCCAGCAGCGAGGGGGCAGCGACCTTCAATGAGCAGTTCTTC.

The V call is TRBV5-1, the J call TRBJ2-3; the match to TRBD1 covers 8 bases. This CDR3 has 15 residues. In germline, CDR1 is SGHRS, CDR2 YFSETQ. V shed 0 bases and J 3 bases; nucleotides not matched to a gene: 3. The CDR3 protein is CASSLEDRVTDTQYF. The CDR3 nucleotides are TGCGCCAGCAGCTTGGAGGACAGGGTAACAGATACGCAGTATTTT. Full variable domain (rest looked up from reference TRBV5-1 and TRBJ2-3): KAGVTQTPRYLIKTRGQQVTLSCSPISGHRSVSWYQQTPGQGLQFLFEYFSETQRNKGNFPGRFSGRQFSNSRSEMNVSTLELGDSALYLCASSLEDRVTDTQYFGPGTRLTVL.

The rearrangement links TRBV18 to TRBJ2-7; possibly TRBD1 for D (6 bases). CDR1 and CDR2 from the germline V gene are KGHSH and LQKENI. The V and J ends lost 2 bases and 0 bases respectively, with 11 bases between them. The CDR3 spans 15 residues. CDR3 amino acids: CASSPSGTNSYEQYF. In nucleotides, the CDR3 is TGTGCCAGCTCACCATCCGGGACAAACTCCTACGAGCAGTACTTC. The variable domain in full, completed from reference TRBV18 and TRBJ2-7, reads NAGVMQNPRHLVRRRGQEARLRCSPMKGHSHVYWYRQLPEEGLKFMVYLQKENIIDESGMPKERFSAEFPKEGPSILRIQQVVRGDSAAYFCASSPSGTNSYEQYFGPGTRLTVT.

The gene calls are TRBV18 and TRBJ2-7; tentatively, D is TRBD1 (6 bases). V was trimmed by 0 bases and J by 4 bases, leaving 13 bases between them. Germline loops: CDR1 KGHSH, CDR2 LQKENI. The length of the CDR3 is 15 residues. The CDR3 loop is CASSPPSGQGYEQYF. CDR3 DNA: TGTGCCAGCTCACCACCCTCAGGTCAGGGGTACGAGCAGTACTTC.

V and J are TRBV2 and TRBJ2-7; TRBD2 aligns across 12 bases. This CDR3 contains 15 residues. V shed 5 bases, J shed 3 bases, and the junction held 5 bases outside the gene matches. Germline CDR1 and CDR2: SNHLY and FYNNEI. The CDR3, as DNA: TGTGCCAGCAGTTCACTAGCGGGGGGTCGCTACGAGCAGTACTTC. The encoded protein is CASSSLAGGRYEQYF.

The genes are TRBV2 and TRBJ1-2; 8 bases align to TRBD1. The germline V gene encodes CDR1 SNHLY and CDR2 FYNNEI. The CDR3 runs 13 residues. V gave up 6 bases and J gave up 8 bases; unmatched junction bases: 8. The CDR3 is CASRVQGVEGYTF. The CDR3 DNA follows: TGTGCCAGCAGAGTACAGGGGGTTGAGGGCTACACCTTC. The full variable domain, completed using reference TRBV2 and TRBJ1-2, is EPEVTQTPSHQVTQMGQEVILRCVPISNHLYFYWYRQILGQKVEFLVSFYNNEISEKSEIFDDQFSVERPDGSNFTLKIRSTKLEDSAMYFCASRVQGVEGYTFGSGTRLTVV.

The chain joins TRBV19 to TRBJ1-2, with TRBD1 identical over 8 bases. Trimming cost V 7 bases and J 8 bases; bases outside gene matches: 9. In germline, CDR1 is LNHDA, CDR2 SQIVND (reference sequence). The CDR3 is 13 amino acids. The chain's CDR3 is CASMETGAWGYTF. CDR3 sequence (DNA): TGTGCCAGTATGGAGACAGGGGCTTGGGGCTACACCTTC.

This chain links TRBV19 with TRBJ1-5; TRBD1 aligns across 10 bases. Per the germline V gene, CDR1 is LNHDA and CDR2 is SQIVND (reference sequence). V trimming: 3 bases; J trimming: 5 bases; junction bases outside the gene matches: 7. This CDR3 is 16 amino acids long. DNA of the CDR3: TGTGCCAGTAGTATGGCGACAGGGGGCCCCGATCAGCCCCAGCATTTT. It is translated as CASSMATGGPDQPQHF.

The V gene is TRBV7-3, the J gene TRBJ2-2; TRBD1 is a possible D gene (5 bases). V was shortened by 6 bases and J by 3 bases, with 11 bases between the two germline ends. There are 14 residues in the CDR3. Germline V gives CDR1 SGHTA, CDR2 FQGTGA. For the CDR3, the DNA is TGTGCCAGCAGTCCCCCAGGGTACACCGGGGAGCTGTTTTTT. This sequence encodes CASSPPGYTGELFF. Full variable domain (outside the CDR3, taken from reference TRBV7-3 and TRBJ2-2): GAGVSQTPSNKVTEKGKYVELRCDPISGHTALYWYRQSLGQGPEFLIYFQGTGAADDSGLPNDRFFAVRPEGSVSTLKIQRTERGDSAVYLCASSPPGYTGELFFGEGSRLTVL.

V usage is TRBV7-9 and J usage is TRBJ1-1; possible D gene TRBD1, 5 bases. V lost 1 base, J lost 0 bases, and 9 bases lay in between. The CDR3 runs 15 residues. CDR1 is SEHNR and CDR2 is FQNEAQ in the germline V gene (reference sequence). In DNA, the CDR3 is TGTGCCAGCAGCTTAGGTGGGGGGATGAACACTGAAGCTTTCTTT. Protein: CASSLGGGMNTEAFF.

This clone was observed many times. This rearrangement joins TRBV6-6 to TRBJ1-1, with 9 bases lining up with TRBD1. Losses at the gene ends were 6 bases for V and 5 bases for J; bases not matched to a gene: 4. The CDR3 has 13 residues. Germline CDR1 reads MNHNY; CDR2 reads SVGAGI (reference sequence). CDR3 region: CASRTTGGTEAFF. The CDR3 DNA is TGTGCCAGCAGGACGACAGGGGGTACTGAAGCTTTCTTT.